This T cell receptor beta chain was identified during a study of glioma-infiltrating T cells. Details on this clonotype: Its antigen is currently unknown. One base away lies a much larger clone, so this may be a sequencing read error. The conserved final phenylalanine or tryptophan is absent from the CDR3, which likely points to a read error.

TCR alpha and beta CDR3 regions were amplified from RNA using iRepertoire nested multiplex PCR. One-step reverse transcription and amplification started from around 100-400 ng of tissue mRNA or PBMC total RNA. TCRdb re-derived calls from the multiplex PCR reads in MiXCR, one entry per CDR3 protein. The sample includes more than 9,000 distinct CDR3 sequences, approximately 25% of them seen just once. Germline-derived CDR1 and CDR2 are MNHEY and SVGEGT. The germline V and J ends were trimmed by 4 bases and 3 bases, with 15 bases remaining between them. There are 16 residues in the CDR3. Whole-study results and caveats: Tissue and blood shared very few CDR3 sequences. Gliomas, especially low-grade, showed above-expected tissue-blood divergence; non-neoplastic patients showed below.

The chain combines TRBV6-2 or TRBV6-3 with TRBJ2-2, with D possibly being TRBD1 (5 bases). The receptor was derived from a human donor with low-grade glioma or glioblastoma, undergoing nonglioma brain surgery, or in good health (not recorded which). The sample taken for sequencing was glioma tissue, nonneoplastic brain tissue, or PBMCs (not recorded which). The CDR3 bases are TGTGCCAGCAGTTCACAGGCGCTAGTATACACCGGGGAGCTGTTTCTT. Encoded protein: CASSSQALVYTGELFL.